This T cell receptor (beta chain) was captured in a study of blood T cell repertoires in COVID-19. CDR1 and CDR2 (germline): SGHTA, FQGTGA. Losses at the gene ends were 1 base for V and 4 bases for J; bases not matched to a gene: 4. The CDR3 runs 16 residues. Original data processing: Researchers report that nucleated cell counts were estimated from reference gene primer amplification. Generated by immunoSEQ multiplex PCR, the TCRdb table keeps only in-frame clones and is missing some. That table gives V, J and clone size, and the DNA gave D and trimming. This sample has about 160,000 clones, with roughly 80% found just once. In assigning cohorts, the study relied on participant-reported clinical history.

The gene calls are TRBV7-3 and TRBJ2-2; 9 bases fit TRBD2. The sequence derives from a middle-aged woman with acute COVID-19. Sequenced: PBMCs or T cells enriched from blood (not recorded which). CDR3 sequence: CASSLSGRASTGELFF. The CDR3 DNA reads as TGTGCCAGCAGCTTAAGCGGGAGGGCCTCCACCGGGGAGCTGTTTTTT. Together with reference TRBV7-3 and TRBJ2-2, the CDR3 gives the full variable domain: GAGVSQTPSNKVTEKGKYVELRCDPISGHTALYWYRQSLGQGPEFLIYFQGTGAADDSGLPNDRFFAVRPEGSVSTLKIQRTERGDSAVYLCASSLSGRASTGELFFGEGSRLTVL.